This record concerns one T cell receptor beta chain sequence. These data belong to a study of blood T cell repertoires in COVID-19. Methods used by the authors: Amplification of reference gene primers was used by the study to estimate nucleated cell counts. Only in-frame clones appear in the TCRdb table, and some are missing; sequencing was by immunoSEQ multiplex PCR. V and J calls and clone size follow that table, whereas D and trimming were derived from the DNA. This table has about 110,000 clones, roughly 88% appearing once. Per the germline V gene, CDR1 is MDHEN and CDR2 is SYDVKM. V shed 8 bases, J shed 2 bases, and the junction held 18 bases outside the gene matches. The CDR3 is 18 residues long.

This receptor was obtained from a woman aged 50 to 60 with active or convalescent COVID-19. The rearrangement links TRBV28 to TRBJ2-5; 9 bases are a match to TRBD2. Sequences were obtained from peripheral blood. This chain's CDR3 is CASLPPPGGRGSQETQYF. As DNA, the CDR3 is TGTGCCAGCCTCCCGCCCCCTGGCGGGAGGGGATCGCAAGAGACCCAGTACTTC. The full variable domain, its missing parts supplied by reference TRBV28 and TRBJ2-5, is DVKVTQSSRYLVKRTGEKVFLECVQDMDHENMFWYRQDPGLGLRLIYFSYDVKMKEKGDIPEGYSVSREKKERFSLILESASTNQTSMYLCASLPPPGGRGSQETQYFGPGTRLLVL.